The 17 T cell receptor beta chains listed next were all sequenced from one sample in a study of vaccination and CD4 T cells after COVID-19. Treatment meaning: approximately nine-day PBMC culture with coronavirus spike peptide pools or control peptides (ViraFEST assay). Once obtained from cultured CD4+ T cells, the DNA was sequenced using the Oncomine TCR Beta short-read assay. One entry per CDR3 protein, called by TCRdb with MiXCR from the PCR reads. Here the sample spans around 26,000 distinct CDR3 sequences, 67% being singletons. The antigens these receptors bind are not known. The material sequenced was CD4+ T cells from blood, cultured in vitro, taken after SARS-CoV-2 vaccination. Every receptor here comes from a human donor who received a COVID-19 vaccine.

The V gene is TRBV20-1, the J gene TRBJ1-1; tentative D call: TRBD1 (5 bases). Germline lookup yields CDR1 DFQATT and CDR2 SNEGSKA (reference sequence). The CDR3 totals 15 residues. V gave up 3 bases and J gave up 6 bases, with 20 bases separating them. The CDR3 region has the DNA TGCAGTGCTAGGAAGGGGACCCTCCTTGAGGCTGAAGCTTTCTTT. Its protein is CSARKGTLLEAEAFF.

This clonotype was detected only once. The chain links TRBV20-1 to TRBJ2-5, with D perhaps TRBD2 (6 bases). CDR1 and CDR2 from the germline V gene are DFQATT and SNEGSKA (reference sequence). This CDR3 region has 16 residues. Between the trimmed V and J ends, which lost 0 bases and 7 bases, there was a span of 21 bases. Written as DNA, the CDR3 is TGCAGTGCTAGAGATCGGTCCCGGGACTTCCCACGGACCCAGTACTTC. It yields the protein CSARDRSRDFPRTQYF.

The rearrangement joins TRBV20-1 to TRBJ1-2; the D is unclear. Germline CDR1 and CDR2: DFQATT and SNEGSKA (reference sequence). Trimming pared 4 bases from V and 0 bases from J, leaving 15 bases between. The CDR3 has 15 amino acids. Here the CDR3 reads CSAISGQSTNYGYTF. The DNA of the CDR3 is TGCAGTGCTATTTCCGGGCAAAGTACTAACTATGGCTACACCTTC.

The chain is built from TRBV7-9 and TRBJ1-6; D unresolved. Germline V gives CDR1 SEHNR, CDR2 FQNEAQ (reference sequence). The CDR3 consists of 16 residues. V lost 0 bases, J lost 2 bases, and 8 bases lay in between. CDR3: CASSLAHGTYNSPLHF. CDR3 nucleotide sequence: TGTGCCAGCAGCTTAGCCCACGGTACCTATAATTCACCCCTCCACTTT.

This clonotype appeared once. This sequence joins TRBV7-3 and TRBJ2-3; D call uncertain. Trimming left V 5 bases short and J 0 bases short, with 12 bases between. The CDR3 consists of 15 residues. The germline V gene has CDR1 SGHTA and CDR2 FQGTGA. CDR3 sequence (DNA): TGTGCCAGCAGCATAGGTCCTGCCAGCACAGATACGCAGTATTTT. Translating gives CASSIGPASTDTQYF.

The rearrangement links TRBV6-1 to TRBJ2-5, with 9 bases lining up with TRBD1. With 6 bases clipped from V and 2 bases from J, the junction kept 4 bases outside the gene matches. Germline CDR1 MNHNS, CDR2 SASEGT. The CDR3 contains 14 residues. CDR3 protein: CASRRDRVQETQYF. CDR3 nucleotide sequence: TGTGCCAGCAGGCGGGACAGGGTACAAGAGACCCAGTACTTC.

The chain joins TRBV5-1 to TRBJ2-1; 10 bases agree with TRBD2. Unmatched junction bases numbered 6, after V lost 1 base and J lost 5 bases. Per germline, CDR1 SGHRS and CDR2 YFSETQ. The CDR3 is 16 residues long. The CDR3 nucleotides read TGCGCCAGCAGCTTGCCTCCTAGCGGGGGCCACAATGAGCAGTTCTTC. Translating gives CASSLPPSGGHNEQFF.

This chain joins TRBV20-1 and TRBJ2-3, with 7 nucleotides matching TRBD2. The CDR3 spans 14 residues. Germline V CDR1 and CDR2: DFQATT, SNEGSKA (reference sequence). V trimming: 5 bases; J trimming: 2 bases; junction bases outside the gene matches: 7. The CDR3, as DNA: TGCAGTGCTTATTCTAGCGGATTCACAGATACGCAGTATTTT. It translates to CSAYSSGFTDTQYF.

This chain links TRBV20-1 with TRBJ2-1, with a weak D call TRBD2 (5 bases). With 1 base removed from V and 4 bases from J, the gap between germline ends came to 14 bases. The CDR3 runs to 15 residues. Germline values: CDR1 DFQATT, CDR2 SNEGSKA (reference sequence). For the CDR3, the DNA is TGCAGTGCTAGAGTTAACGGGAATCGTTACAATGAGCAGTTCTTC. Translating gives CSARVNGNRYNEQFF.

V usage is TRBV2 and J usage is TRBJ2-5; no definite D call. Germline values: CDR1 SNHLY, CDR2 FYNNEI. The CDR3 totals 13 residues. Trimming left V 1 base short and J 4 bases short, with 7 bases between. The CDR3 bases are TGTGCCAGCAGTGAAGAGTCCGGAGAGACCCAGTACTTC. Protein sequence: CASSEESGETQYF.

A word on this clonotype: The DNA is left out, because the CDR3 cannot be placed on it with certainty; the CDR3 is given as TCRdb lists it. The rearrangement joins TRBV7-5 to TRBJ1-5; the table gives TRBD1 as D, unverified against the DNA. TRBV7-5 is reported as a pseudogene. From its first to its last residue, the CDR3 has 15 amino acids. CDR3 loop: CISVPQTGVYQPQHF.

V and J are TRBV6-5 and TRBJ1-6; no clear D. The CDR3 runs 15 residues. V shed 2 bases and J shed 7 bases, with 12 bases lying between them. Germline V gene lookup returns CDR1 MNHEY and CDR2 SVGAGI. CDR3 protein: CASSYTSQGNSPLHF. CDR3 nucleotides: TGTGCCAGCAGTTACACATCGCAAGGGAATTCACCCCTCCACTTT.

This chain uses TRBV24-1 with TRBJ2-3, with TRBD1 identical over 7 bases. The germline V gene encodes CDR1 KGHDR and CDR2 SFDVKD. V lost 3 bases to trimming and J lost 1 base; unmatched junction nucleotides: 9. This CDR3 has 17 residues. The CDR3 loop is CATSDLQGKSGTDTQYF. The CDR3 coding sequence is TGTGCCACCAGTGATCTACAGGGGAAGTCTGGCACAGATACGCAGTATTTT.

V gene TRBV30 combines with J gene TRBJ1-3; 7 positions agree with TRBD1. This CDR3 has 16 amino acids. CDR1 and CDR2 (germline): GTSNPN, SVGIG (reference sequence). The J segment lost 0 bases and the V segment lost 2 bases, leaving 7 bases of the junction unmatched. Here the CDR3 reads CAWSSEGAISGNTIYF. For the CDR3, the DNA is TGTGCCTGGAGTAGTGAGGGGGCGATCTCTGGAAACACCATATATTTT.

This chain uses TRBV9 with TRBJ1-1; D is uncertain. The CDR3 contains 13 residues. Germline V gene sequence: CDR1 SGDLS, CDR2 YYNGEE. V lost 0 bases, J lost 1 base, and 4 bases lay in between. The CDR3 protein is CASSVVRNTEAFF. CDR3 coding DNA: TGTGCCAGCAGCGTAGTCCGGAACACTGAAGCTTTCTTT.

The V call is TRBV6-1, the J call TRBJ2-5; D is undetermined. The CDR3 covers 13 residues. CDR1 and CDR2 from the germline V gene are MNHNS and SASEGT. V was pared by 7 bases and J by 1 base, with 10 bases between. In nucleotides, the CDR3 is TGTGCCAGCACCCTAACGTCCCAAGAGACCCAGTACTTC. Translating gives CASTLTSQETQYF.

The CDR3 spells CAWTIPGLAGVIVADTQYF. The DNA of the CDR3 is TGTGCCTGGACAATACCGGGACTAGCGGGGGTGATCGTGGCAGATACGCAGTATTTT. The chain is built from TRBV30 and TRBJ2-3; 14 bases agree with TRBD2. This CDR3 has 19 amino acids. Germline loops: CDR1 GTSNPN, CDR2 SVGIG (reference sequence). After removal of 4 bases from V and 4 bases from J, the junction contained 16 bases not matched to a gene.